This entry lists 18 T cell receptor beta chains sequenced from one sample in a study of blood T cell repertoires in COVID-19. TCRdb's copy holds only in-frame clones and misses some; the assay was immunoSEQ multiplex PCR. This table has roughly 250,000 clones, 84% appearing once. Sequences were obtained from peripheral blood. The origin of the receptors is a person between 65 and 79 years old with COVID-19, enrolled during active disease.

The gene calls are TRBV2 and TRBJ1-1; D is undetermined. The V and J ends lost 1 base and 3 bases respectively, with 9 bases between them. Looked up from germline, CDR1 is SNHLY and CDR2 is FYNNEI. The CDR3 totals 14 residues. CDR3 residues: CASSEEGGYTEAFF. In nucleotides, the CDR3 is TGTGCCAGCAGTGAAGAAGGCGGTTACACTGAAGCTTTCTTT.

The V gene is TRBV29-1, the J gene TRBJ2-2, with D possibly matching TRBD1 (5 bases). Trimming shortened V by 3 bases and J by 3 bases, and 8 bases separated the two germline ends. There are 13 residues in the CDR3. Germline V CDR1 and CDR2: SQVTM, ANQGSEA. CDR3 DNA: TGCAGCGTTGAGGCAGGGTACACCGGGGAGCTGTTTTTT. This codes for CSVEAGYTGELFF.

The chain combines TRBV4-3 with TRBJ1-1, with 8 positions matching TRBD1. CDR1 and CDR2 (germline): LGHNA, YSLEER. The CDR3 contains 14 residues. The J segment lost 8 bases and the V segment lost 2 bases, leaving 7 bases of the junction unmatched. This CDR3 is CASSQQTGAFEAFF. The DNA for the CDR3 is TGCGCCAGCAGCCAACAGACAGGGGCCTTCGAAGCTTTCTTT.

The chain joins TRBV12-3 or TRBV12-4 to TRBJ2-2; no firm D call. V was cut by 3 bases and J by 7 bases, with 3 bases left in between. CDR3 length: 11 amino acids. The CDR3 sequence: CASSFVGELFF. CDR3 coding DNA: TGTGCCAGCAGTTTCGTCGGGGAGCTGTTTTTT.

This clone was seen more than once but under ten times. This chain joins TRBV18 and TRBJ1-1; 9 bases match TRBD1. Germline V gene sequence: CDR1 KGHSH, CDR2 LQKENI. The V segment lost 2 bases and the J segment 5 bases; nucleotides outside the gene matches: 3. This CDR3 has 14 residues. For the CDR3, the DNA is TGTGCCAGCTCACCAGAGACAGGGGGGACTGAAGCTTTCTTT. Encoded protein: CASSPETGGTEAFF. Combining the CDR3 with reference TRBV18 and TRBJ1-1 gives the whole variable domain NAGVMQNPRHLVRRRGQEARLRCSPMKGHSHVYWYRQLPEEGLKFMVYLQKENIIDESGMPKERFSAEFPKEGPSILRIQQVVRGDSAAYFCASSPETGGTEAFFGQGTRLTVV.

The rearrangement uses TRBV27 and TRBJ2-7; 12 bases match TRBD2. Trimming at V came to 5 bases and at J to 5 bases, leaving 13 bases not matched to a gene. The germline CDR1 and CDR2 sequences are MNHEY and SMNVEV (reference sequence). The CDR3 sequence is 17 residues long. The CDR3 DNA reads TGTGCCAGCAGTGTATTAACTAGCGGGAGGCCCCTGAACGAGCAGTACTTC. Its protein product is CASSVLTSGRPLNEQYF.

The sample holds one count of this clone. V usage is TRBV7-6 and J usage is TRBJ2-5; 10 bases agree with TRBD2. CDR1 is SGHVS and CDR2 is FNYEAQ in the germline V gene. The V gene end was trimmed by 1 base and the J gene end by 7 bases; junction bases not matched to a gene: 9. The CDR3 extends over 16 amino acids. The CDR3 nucleotides are TGTGCCAGCAGCTTAGGGTTAGCGGGAGGTGTAGTGACCCAGTACTTC. It is translated as CASSLGLAGGVVTQYF.

V usage is TRBV29-1 and J usage is TRBJ2-7, with 10 positions matching TRBD2. Germline assignment: CDR1 SQVTM and CDR2 ANQGSEA. V dropped 4 bases and J dropped 4; count of bases not matched to a gene: 4. The CDR3 spans 13 residues. Here the CDR3 DNA reads TGCAGCGTTGTAACTAGCGGGACATACGAGCAGTACTTC. Translating it yields CSVVTSGTYEQYF.

This chain uses TRBV3-1 (or the pseudogene TRBV3-2) with TRBJ2-7; D is unresolved. The germline gives CDR1 LGHDT, CDR2 YNNKEL (reference sequence). Trimming stripped 1 base from V and 3 bases from J, with 7 bases between. CDR3 size: 13 residues. CDR3 coding DNA: TGTGCCAGCAGCCAAGGAACGGTCTACGAGCAGTACTTC. Encoded protein: CASSQGTVYEQYF.

The rearrangement links TRBV3-1 (or the pseudogene TRBV3-2) to TRBJ2-7; TRBD2 matches 9 bases. The germline gives CDR1 LGHDT, CDR2 YNNKEL (reference sequence). The junction had 6 bases not matched to a gene; V was cut back by 1 base and J by 5 bases. This CDR3 comprises 15 residues. CDR3 in amino acids: CASSQGGGASHEQYF. For the CDR3, the DNA is TGTGCCAGCAGCCAAGGCGGGGGGGCCTCGCACGAGCAGTACTTC.

Concerning this clone itself: Relative to the germline gene, one junction end is altered; a read error may explain this. The chain uses TRBV7-8 and TRBJ1-5; 9 bases map to TRBD1. Germline values: CDR1 SGHVS, CDR2 FQNEAQ. This CDR3 has 14 amino acids. The CDR3 spells CASNPTGGKQPQHF. CDR3 DNA sequence: TGTGCCAGCAACCCTACAGGGGGCAAGCAGCCCCAGCATTTT.

This clone was seen repeatedly, ten times or more. The J gene is TRBJ1-4, the V gene TRBV9; TRBD1 might be the D (5 bases). Trimming left V 0 bases short and J 8 bases short, with 11 bases between. From germline, CDR1 is SGDLS and CDR2 YYNGEE. This CDR3 is built from 14 residues. This chain's CDR3 is CASSVGRVGEKLFF. In DNA form, the CDR3 reads TGTGCCAGCAGCGTAGGCAGGGTTGGGGAAAAACTGTTTTTT.

The chain is built from TRBV4-2 and TRBJ1-2, with D unclear. Trimming removed 0 bases at V and 4 bases at J, with 9 bases between. CDR1 and CDR2 from the germline V gene are LGHNA and YNFKEQ. The CDR3 spans 14 residues. The CDR3 coding sequence is TGTGCCAGCAGCCAAGAAGCCGGGAGCTATGGCTACACCTTC. Protein sequence: CASSQEAGSYGYTF.

V and J are TRBV7-9 and TRBJ1-5, with 7 bases lining up with TRBD1. The V gene end was trimmed by 1 base and the J gene end by 12 bases; junction bases not matched to a gene: 12. This CDR3 is 15 amino acids long. Germline-derived CDR1 and CDR2 are SEHNR and FQNEAQ (reference sequence). The CDR3 coding sequence is TGTGCCAGCAGCTTAGGGGACCGGGACAGAAGTCTCCAGCATTTT. Translated, it gives CASSLGDRDRSLQHF.

The chain couples TRBV7-9 to TRBJ2-3; 7 bases are shared with TRBD2. J lost 4 bases, V lost 1 base, and 5 bases had no gene match. The CDR3 extends over 15 amino acids. The germline gives CDR1 SEHNR, CDR2 FQNEAQ (reference sequence). Written as DNA, the CDR3 is TGTGCCAGCAGCTTAGTGCTGCTAGCGGCAGATACGCAGTATTTT. This encodes CASSLVLLAADTQYF.

The J gene is TRBJ2-2, the V gene TRBV11-2; 9 bases are shared with TRBD1. The CDR3 is 16 residues long. The J segment lost 1 base and the V segment lost 3 bases, leaving 3 bases of the junction unmatched. The germline CDR1 and CDR2 sequences are SGHAT and FQNNGV. The CDR3 loop reads CASSFHRGRNTGELFF. The CDR3 region has the DNA TGTGCCAGCAGCTTTCACAGGGGGCGGAACACCGGGGAGCTGTTTTTT. Supplemented by reference TRBV11-2 and TRBJ2-2, the full variable domain reads EAGVAQSPRYKIIEKRQSVAFWCNPISGHATLYWYQQILGQGPKLLIQFQNNGVVDDSQLPKDRFSAERLKGVDSTLKIQPAKLEDSAVYLCASSFHRGRNTGELFFGEGSRLTVL.

CDR3 sequence (DNA): TGTGCCAGTAGTATAGCCAGGGGAGACGGCAATCAGCCCCAGCATTTT. This codes for CASSIARGDGNQPQHF. The V and J genes are TRBV19 and TRBJ1-5; D is possibly TRBD1 (6 bases). This CDR3 spans 16 amino acids. V was pared by 1 base and J by 2 bases, with 12 bases between. Germline-derived CDR1 and CDR2 are LNHDA and SQIVND (reference sequence).

V gene TRBV10-3 combines with J gene TRBJ2-2, with TRBD2 identical over 13 bases. CDR1 ENHRY and CDR2 SYGVKD come from the germline V gene. The length of the CDR3 is 17 residues. V lost 8 bases, J lost 4 bases, and 10 bases stayed unmatched. The CDR3 coding sequence is TGTGCCATCCAACTAGCGGGAGGGCCGGGGGGCACCGGGGAGCTGTTTTTT. Protein sequence: CAIQLAGGPGGTGELFF.